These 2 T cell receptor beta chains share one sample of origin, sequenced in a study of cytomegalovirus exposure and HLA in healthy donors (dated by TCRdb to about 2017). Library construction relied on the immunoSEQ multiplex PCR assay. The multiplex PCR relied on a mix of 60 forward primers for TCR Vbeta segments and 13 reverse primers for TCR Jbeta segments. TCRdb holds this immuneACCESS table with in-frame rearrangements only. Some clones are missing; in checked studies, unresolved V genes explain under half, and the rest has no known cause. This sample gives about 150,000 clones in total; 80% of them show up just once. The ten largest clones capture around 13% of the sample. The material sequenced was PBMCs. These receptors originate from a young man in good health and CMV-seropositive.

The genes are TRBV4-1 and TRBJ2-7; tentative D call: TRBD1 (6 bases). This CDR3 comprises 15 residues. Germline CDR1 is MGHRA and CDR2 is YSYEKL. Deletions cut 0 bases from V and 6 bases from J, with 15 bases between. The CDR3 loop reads CASSQEGAELREQYF. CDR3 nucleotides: TGCGCCAGCAGCCAAGAGGGGGCGGAATTGCGCGAGCAGTACTTC.

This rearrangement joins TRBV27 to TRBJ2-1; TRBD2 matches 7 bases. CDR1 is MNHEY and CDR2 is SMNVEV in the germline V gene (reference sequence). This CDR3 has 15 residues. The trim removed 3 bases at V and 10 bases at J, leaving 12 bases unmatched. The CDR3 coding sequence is TGTGCCAGCAGTTTTCGGACGGGGGGTGGATCCGAGCAGTTCTTC. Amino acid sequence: CASSFRTGGGSEQFF.